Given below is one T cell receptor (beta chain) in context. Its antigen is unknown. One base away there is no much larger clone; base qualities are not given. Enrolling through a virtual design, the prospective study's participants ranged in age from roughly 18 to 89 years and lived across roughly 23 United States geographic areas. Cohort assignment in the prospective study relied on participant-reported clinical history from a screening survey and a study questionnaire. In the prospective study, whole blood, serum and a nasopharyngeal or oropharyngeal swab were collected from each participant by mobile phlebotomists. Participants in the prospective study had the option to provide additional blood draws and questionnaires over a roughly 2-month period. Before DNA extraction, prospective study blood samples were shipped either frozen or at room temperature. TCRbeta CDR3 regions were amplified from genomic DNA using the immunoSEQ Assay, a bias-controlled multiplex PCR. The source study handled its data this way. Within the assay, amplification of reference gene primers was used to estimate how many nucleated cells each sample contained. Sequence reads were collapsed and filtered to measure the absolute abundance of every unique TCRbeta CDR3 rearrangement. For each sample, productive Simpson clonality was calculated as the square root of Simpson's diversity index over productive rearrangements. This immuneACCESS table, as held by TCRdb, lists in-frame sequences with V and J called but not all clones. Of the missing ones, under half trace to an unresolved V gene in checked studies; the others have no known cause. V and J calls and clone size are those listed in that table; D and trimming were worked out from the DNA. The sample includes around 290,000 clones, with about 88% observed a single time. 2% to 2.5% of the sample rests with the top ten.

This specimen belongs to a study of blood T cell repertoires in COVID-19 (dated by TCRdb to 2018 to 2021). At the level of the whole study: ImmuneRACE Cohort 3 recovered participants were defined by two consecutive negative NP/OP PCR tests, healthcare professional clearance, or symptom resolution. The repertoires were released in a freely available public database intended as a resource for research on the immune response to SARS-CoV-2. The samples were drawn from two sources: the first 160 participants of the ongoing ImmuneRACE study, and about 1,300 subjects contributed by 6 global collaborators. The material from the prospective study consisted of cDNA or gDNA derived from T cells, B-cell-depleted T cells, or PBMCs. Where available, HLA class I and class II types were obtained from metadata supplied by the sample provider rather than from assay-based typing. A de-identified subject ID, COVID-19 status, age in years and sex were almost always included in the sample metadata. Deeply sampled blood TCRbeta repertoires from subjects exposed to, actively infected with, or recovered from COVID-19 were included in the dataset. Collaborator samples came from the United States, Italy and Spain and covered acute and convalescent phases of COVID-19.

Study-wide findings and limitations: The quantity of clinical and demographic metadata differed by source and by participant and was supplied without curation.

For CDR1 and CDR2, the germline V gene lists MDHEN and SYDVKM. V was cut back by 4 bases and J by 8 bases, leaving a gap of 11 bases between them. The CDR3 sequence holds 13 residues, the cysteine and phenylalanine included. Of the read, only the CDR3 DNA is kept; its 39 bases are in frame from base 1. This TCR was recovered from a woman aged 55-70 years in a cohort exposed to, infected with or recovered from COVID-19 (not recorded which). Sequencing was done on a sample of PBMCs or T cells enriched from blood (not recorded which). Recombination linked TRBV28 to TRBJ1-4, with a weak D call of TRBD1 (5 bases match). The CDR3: CASSSGGREKLFF. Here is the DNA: TGTGCCAGCAGTTCCGGGGGAAGGGAAAAACTGTTTTTT.